This note documents a single T cell receptor (beta chain) sequence. The data were obtained in a study of T cell responses to AZD1222 COVID-19 vaccine. The table came from immunoSEQ multiplex PCR; TCRdb's copy has only in-frame clones and leaves some out. The data contain some 74,000 clones, around 90% of them seen just once; the ten biggest clones take up under 1.5%. The CDR3 is 16 residues long. The junction had 6 bases not matched to a gene; V was cut back by 3 bases and J by 0 bases. Germline CDR1 MNHEY, CDR2 SMNVEV (reference sequence). The chain recombines TRBV27 with TRBJ2-7; 9 bases are a match to TRBD2. This TCR was sampled from an adult who received the AZD1222 COVID-19 vaccine. The material sequenced was peripheral blood, taken 28 days after the second AZD1222 dose. CDR3 DNA sequence: TGTGCCAGCAGTTTGGGTAGCGGGGGTAGCTCCTACGAGCAGTACTTC. Encoded protein: CASSLGSGGSSYEQYF.